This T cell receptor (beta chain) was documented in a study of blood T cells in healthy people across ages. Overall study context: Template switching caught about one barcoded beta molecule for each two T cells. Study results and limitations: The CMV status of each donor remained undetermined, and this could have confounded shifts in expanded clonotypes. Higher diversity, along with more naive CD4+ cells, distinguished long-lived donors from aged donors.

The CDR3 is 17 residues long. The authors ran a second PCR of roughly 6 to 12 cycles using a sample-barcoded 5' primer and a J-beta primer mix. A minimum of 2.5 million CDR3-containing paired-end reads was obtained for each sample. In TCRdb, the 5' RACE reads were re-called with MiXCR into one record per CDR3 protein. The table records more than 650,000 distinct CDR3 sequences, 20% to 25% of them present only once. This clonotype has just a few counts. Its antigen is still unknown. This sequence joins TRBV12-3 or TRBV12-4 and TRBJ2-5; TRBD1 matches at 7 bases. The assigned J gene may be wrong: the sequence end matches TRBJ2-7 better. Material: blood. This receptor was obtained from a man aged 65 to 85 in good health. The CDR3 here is CASSLVITRDRSYEQYF. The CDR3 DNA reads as TGTGCCAGCAGTTTAGTTATCACTCGGGACAGATCCTACGAGCAGTACTTC.